This T cell receptor beta chain was documented in a study of OX40 agonist ivuxolimab in advanced cancers. Study summary: Of the patients, three showed partial responses, one with hepatocellular carcinoma and two with cutaneous melanoma.

Germline V lookup: CDR1 SGHTS, CDR2 YDEGEE. The CDR3 loop spans 15 amino acids. V lost 5 bases and J lost 0, with 11 bases in between. This table comes from immunoSEQ multiplex PCR, and its TCRdb copy is limited to in-frame clones, with some not included. The table includes about 25,000 clones, approximately 80% detected once. The chain recombines TRBV5-8 with TRBJ2-2, with a weak D call TRBD2 (6 bases). The specimen comprised CD4+ or CD8+ T cells sorted from blood, sampled in a trial of the OX40 agonist ivuxolimab. The TCR comes from an adult with an advanced solid tumor such as melanoma, head and neck, liver or kidney cancer. The CDR3 here is CASSLWGANTGELFF. The CDR3 nucleotides are TGTGCCAGCAGTCTGTGGGGGGCGAACACCGGGGAGCTGTTTTTT.